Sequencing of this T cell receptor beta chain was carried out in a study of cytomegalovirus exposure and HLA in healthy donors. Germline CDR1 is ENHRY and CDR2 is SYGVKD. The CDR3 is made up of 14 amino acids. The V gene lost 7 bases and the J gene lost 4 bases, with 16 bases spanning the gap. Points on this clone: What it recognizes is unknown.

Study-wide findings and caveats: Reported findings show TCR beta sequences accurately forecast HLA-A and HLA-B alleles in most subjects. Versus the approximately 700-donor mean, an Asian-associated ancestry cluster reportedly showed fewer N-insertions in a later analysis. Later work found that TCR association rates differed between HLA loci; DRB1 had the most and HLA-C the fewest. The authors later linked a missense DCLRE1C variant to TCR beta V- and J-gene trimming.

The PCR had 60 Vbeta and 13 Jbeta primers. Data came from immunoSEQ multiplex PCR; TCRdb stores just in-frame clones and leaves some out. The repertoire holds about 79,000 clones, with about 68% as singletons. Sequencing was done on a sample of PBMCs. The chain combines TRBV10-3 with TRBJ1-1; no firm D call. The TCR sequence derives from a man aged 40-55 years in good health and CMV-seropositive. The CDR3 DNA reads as TGTGCCATCACCCCAGGTCAGAAGGCCACTGAAGCTTTCTTT. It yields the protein CAITPGQKATEAFF.